The T cell receptor (beta chain) under discussion was sequenced for a study of immunodeficiency (dated by TCRdb to the late 2010s). Turning to the overall study: The repertoires were analyzed to search for VDJ recombination defects and oligoclonality.

Paper-wide results and their limitations: In entropy comparisons, n=3 (open circles) was shown for patients versus healthy controls, and a thymic development effect was only suggested as possible. Severe oligoclonality, as judged by top-100 and total clonotype frequencies, was observed in patient CD8+ T cells but not in patient CD4+ T cells. Relative to control CD8+ T cells, CD8+ T cells from patients had restricted TRB V-J pairing and a lower productive entropy.

There are a few counts of this clone. What antigen it recognizes has not been identified. Per-base quality was not reported, and no clone a single base away is much larger than it. Before TCR sequencing, CD3+CD8+ T cells were sorted out of fresh PBMCs. The CDR3 runs 14 residues from the cysteine to the phenylalanine. Only the CDR3 DNA is retained, 42 bases long and in frame from the first base. V and J are trimmed by 6 bases and 5 bases, and the gene matches miss 6 bases of the junction. Looking up the germline V gene (reference sequence) yields CDR1 LNHDA and CDR2 SQIVND. Genomic DNA was extracted using the QIAamp DNA Blood Mini Kit and was submitted for immunoSEQ repertoire analysis. A standard quantity of genomic DNA template was used for amplification of CDR3 regions by multiplex PCR. An Illumina platform was used to sequence the PCR products. Per the authors' processing: Sequences were mapped to a reference, using V, D and J gene definitions from IMGT. To get rid of PCR and sequencing errors, closely related sequences were merged using a nearest-neighbor clustering algorithm. V, D and J usage was analyzed in productive unique and total sequences using ImmunoSEQ Analyzer tools and R version 3.6.1. TCRdb provides this immuneACCESS table in a form limited to in-frame rearrangements. Some clones are lacking; in checked studies, under half of them reflect an unresolved V gene, and why the rest are absent is not known. That table is the source of V, J and clone size, and D and trimming were worked out from the DNA. This sample is represented by around 1,000 clones; 80% to 95% of them were singletons. Roughly 1.4% of the sample goes to the ten largest clones.

The sample consisted of CD8+ T cells from blood. This TCR derives from a female donor. The chain links TRBV19 with TRBJ1-1, with 10 central nucleotides matching TRBD1. The CDR3 corresponds to CASSRDRGVTEAFF. In nucleotides, the sequence is TGTGCCAGTAGCAGGGACAGGGGAGTTACTGAAGCTTTCTTT.